Here is one T cell receptor beta chain with its context. The record originates from a study of T cell repertoires in aging, cancer and after chemotherapy. The length of the CDR3 is 15 residues. Germline values: CDR1 SEHNR, CDR2 FQNEAQ (reference sequence). V lost 0 bases and J lost 6; bases outside the gene matches: 3. Peripheral blood genomic DNA, not sorted cells or RNA, was the template. A mixed TRB-A/B primer pool amplified rearranged TRB by multiplex touch-down PCR. TCRdb reanalysed the multiplex PCR reads using MiXCR and keeps one entry per CDR3 protein. The top ten hold 82% of the sample, which has approximately 1,500 distinct CDR3 sequences, 50% to 65% seen once.

This sequence joins TRBV7-9 and TRBJ1-1; 11 positions match TRBD1. Sample: blood. This receptor was obtained from a human donor with a blood cancer. CDR3 amino acids: CASSLARGQGAEAFF. The CDR3 DNA follows: TGTGCCAGCAGCTTAGCGCGGGGACAGGGGGCTGAAGCTTTCTTT.